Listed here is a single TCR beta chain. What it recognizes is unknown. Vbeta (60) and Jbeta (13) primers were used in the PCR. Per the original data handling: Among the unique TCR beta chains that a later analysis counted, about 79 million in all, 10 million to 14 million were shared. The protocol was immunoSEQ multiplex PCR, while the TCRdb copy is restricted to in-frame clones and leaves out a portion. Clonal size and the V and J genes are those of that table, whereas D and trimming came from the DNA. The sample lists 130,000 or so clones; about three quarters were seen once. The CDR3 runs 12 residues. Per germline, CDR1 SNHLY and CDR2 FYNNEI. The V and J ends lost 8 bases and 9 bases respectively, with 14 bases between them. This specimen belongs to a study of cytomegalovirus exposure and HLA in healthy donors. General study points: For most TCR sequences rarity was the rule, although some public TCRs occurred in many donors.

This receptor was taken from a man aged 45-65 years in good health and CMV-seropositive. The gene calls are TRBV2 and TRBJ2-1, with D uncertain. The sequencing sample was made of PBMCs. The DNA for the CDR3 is TGTGCCAGCCGGTTAATACCCATTGAGCAGTTCTTC. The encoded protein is CASRLIPIEQFF.